This TCR beta chain was recorded in a study of T cell changes during pregnancy in multiple sclerosis. Profiling relied on immunoSEQ multiplex PCR, and the TCRdb table lists in-frame clones only, not all of them. The profile shows 40,000 or so clones, about nine tenths of them singletons. The TCR originated in a female donor in good health, enrolled as a control in a pregnancy study. The starting material was CD4+ T cells from peripheral blood mononuclear cells, obtained in the third trimester of pregnancy.

The CDR3 coding sequence is TGTGCCAGCAGCTCCGGAGGAACCTCCTACGAGCAGTACTTC. Encoded protein: CASSSGGTSYEQYF. This chain connects TRBV7-2 to TRBJ2-7; tentative D call: TRBD2 (5 bases). Trimming removed 4 bases at V and 0 bases at J, with 10 bases between. The CDR3 extends over 14 amino acids. CDR1 is SGHTA, CDR2 FQGNSA, per germline.